A selection of T cell receptor beta chains follows, all from one sample in a study of identical twins. TCRdb re-derived calls from the 5' RACE reads in MiXCR, one entry per CDR3 protein. Of around 550,000 distinct CDR3 sequences detected, roughly 15% appear once; the ten largest clones hold roughly 0.43%. The same data also went into a second study, on yellow fever vaccine responses in identical twins.

Source material: CD4+ T cells sorted from blood. These receptors were obtained from a woman between 18 and 30 years old in good health. CDR3s include the opening cysteine and the closing phenylalanine or tryptophan. The order of the fields is J gene, D gene, V gene, clone size, CDR3 protein, CDR3 DNA. D genes are given only for firm matches. The size entry is marked missing in some rows and otherwise reads once, few, many or a size class.

J gene: TRBJ2-4
D gene: TRBD2
V gene: TRBV27
clone size: NA
CDR3 protein: CASSFWAGTSGNIQYF
CDR3 DNA: TGTGCCAGCAGTTTTTGGGCCGGGACTAGCGGAAACATTCAGTACTTC

J gene: TRBJ2-1
D gene: TRBD1
V gene: TRBV5-5
clone size: many
CDR3 protein: CASSPRGQFSYNEQFF
CDR3 DNA: TGTGCCAGCAGCCCGAGGGGACAGTTCTCCTACAATGAGCAGTTCTTC

J gene: TRBJ2-3
D gene: NA
V gene: TRBV4-1
clone size: NA
CDR3 protein: CASSQRASSTDTQYF
CDR3 DNA: TGCGCCAGCAGCCAGAGGGCGTCTAGCACAGATACGCAGTATTTT

J gene: TRBJ2-4
D gene: NA
V gene: TRBV6-2/TRBV6-3
clone size: few
CDR3 protein: CASSYSPTALAKNIQYF
CDR3 DNA: TGTGCCAGCAGTTACTCCCCGACAGCGTTAGCCAAAAACATTCAGTACTTC

J gene: TRBJ2-3
D gene: NA
V gene: TRBV29-1
clone size: few
CDR3 protein: CSVDTGGSTDTQYF
CDR3 DNA: TGCAGCGTTGATACTGGGGGGAGCACAGATACGCAGTATTTT

J gene: TRBJ1-1
D gene: NA
V gene: TRBV7-9
clone size: NA
CDR3 protein: CASSARGENTEAFF
CDR3 DNA: TGTGCCAGCAGCGCCAGGGGCGAGAACACTGAAGCTTTCTTT

J gene: TRBJ2-1
D gene: TRBD2
V gene: TRBV12-3/TRBV12-4
clone size: NA
CDR3 protein: CASSLSASGRRRNEQFF
CDR3 DNA: TGTGCCAGCAGTTTATCGGCTAGCGGGAGGCGACGGAATGAGCAGTTCTTC

J gene: TRBJ1-1
D gene: NA
V gene: TRBV27
clone size: few
CDR3 protein: CASKQGPGGQEAFF
CDR3 DNA: TGTGCCAGCAAACAGGGCCCGGGGGGACAAGAAGCTTTCTTT

J gene: TRBJ2-5
D gene: NA
V gene: TRBV20-1
clone size: NA
CDR3 protein: CSARGDTEETQYF
CDR3 DNA: TGCAGTGCTAGAGGGGACACTGAAGAGACCCAGTACTTC

J gene: TRBJ2-5
D gene: NA
V gene: TRBV2
clone size: NA
CDR3 protein: CASSVGRTYQETQYF
CDR3 DNA: TGTGCCAGCAGTGTGGGGAGGACGTACCAAGAGACCCAGTACTTC

J gene: TRBJ2-1
D gene: NA
V gene: TRBV7-3
clone size: NA
CDR3 protein: CASSPGASYNEQFF
CDR3 DNA: TGTGCCAGCAGCCCTGGAGCCTCCTACAATGAGCAGTTCTTC

J gene: TRBJ2-5
D gene: TRBD1
V gene: TRBV2
clone size: few
CDR3 protein: CASIRTGRETQYF
CDR3 DNA: TGTGCCAGCATCCGGACAGGCAGAGAGACCCAGTACTTC

J gene: TRBJ2-1
D gene: TRBD2
V gene: TRBV5-1
clone size: many
CDR3 protein: CASSSGNSYNEQFF
CDR3 DNA: TGCGCCAGCAGCAGCGGGAATTCCTACAATGAGCAGTTCTTC

J gene: TRBJ2-7
D gene: TRBD2
V gene: TRBV20-1
clone size: few
CDR3 protein: CSAVSGPPLSYEQYF
CDR3 DNA: TGCAGTGCTGTTAGCGGGCCCCCACTCTCCTACGAGCAGTACTTC

J gene: TRBJ2-1
D gene: NA
V gene: TRBV12-3/TRBV12-4
clone size: few
CDR3 protein: CASSLFLASRHNEQFF
CDR3 DNA: TGTGCCAGCAGTTTGTTTCTGGCTAGCAGACACAATGAGCAGTTCTTC

J gene: TRBJ2-5
D gene: TRBD2
V gene: TRBV20-1
clone size: NA
CDR3 protein: CSALAGASQETQYF
CDR3 DNA: TGCAGTGCTCTAGCGGGGGCCTCACAAGAGACCCAGTACTTC

J gene: TRBJ2-3
D gene: TRBD2
V gene: TRBV6-2/TRBV6-3
clone size: NA
CDR3 protein: CASSYSAASGRESTDTQYF
CDR3 DNA: TGTGCCAGCAGTTACTCGGCGGCTAGCGGGAGGGAAAGCACAGATACGCAGTATTTT

J gene: TRBJ2-1
D gene: NA
V gene: TRBV7-9
clone size: NA
CDR3 protein: CASSWAGNNEQFF
CDR3 DNA: TGTGCCAGCAGCTGGGCGGGGAACAATGAGCAGTTCTTC

J gene: TRBJ1-6
D gene: NA
V gene: TRBV15
clone size: NA
CDR3 protein: CATSRPGQGERGNSPLHF
CDR3 DNA: TGTGCCACCAGCAGACCCGGACAAGGGGAGAGGGGTAATTCACCCCTCCACTTT

J gene: TRBJ2-3
D gene: TRBD2
V gene: TRBV20-1
clone size: NA
CDR3 protein: CSARQAWTSGRNTDTQYF
CDR3 DNA: TGCAGTGCGAGACAGGCCTGGACTAGCGGGAGGAACACAGATACGCAGTATTTT

J gene: TRBJ2-1
D gene: TRBD2
V gene: TRBV6-5
clone size: NA
CDR3 protein: CASSYSGTSPEQFF
CDR3 DNA: TGTGCCAGCAGTTACTCAGGGACTAGTCCTGAGCAGTTCTTC

J gene: TRBJ2-7
D gene: TRBD1
V gene: TRBV28
clone size: once
CDR3 protein: CASRPDRLVYEQYF
CDR3 DNA: TGTGCCAGCAGGCCGGACAGGTTAGTCTACGAGCAGTACTTC

J gene: TRBJ1-4
D gene: TRBD1
V gene: TRBV12-3/TRBV12-4
clone size: few
CDR3 protein: CASSKRDRGEKLFF
CDR3 DNA: TGTGCCAGCAGTAAGCGGGACAGGGGTGAAAAACTGTTTTTT

J gene: TRBJ1-4
D gene: NA
V gene: TRBV9
clone size: few
CDR3 protein: CASSVGATTPNEKLFF
CDR3 DNA: TGTGCCAGCAGCGTAGGGGCAACAACCCCTAATGAAAAACTGTTTTTT

J gene: TRBJ2-4
D gene: TRBD1
V gene: TRBV6-1
clone size: few
CDR3 protein: CASRSQGAGAKNIQYF
CDR3 DNA: TGTGCCAGCAGATCACAGGGGGCGGGGGCCAAAAACATTCAGTACTTC

J gene: TRBJ2-2
D gene: TRBD1
V gene: TRBV19
clone size: few
CDR3 protein: CASSTSTGSTGELFF
CDR3 DNA: TGTGCCAGTAGTACCTCGACAGGGAGCACCGGGGAGCTGTTTTTT

J gene: TRBJ2-1
D gene: NA
V gene: TRBV5-5
clone size: NA
CDR3 protein: CASSRSLRDAYNEQFF
CDR3 DNA: TGTGCCAGCAGCCGCTCCCTCCGGGACGCGTACAATGAGCAGTTCTTC

J gene: TRBJ2-7
D gene: NA
V gene: TRBV29-1
clone size: few
CDR3 protein: CSAVTVSYEQYF
CDR3 DNA: TGCAGCGCCGTTACAGTGTCCTACGAGCAGTACTTC

J gene: TRBJ2-2
D gene: TRBD1
V gene: TRBV5-1
clone size: few
CDR3 protein: CASGTGGPNTGELFF
CDR3 DNA: TGCGCTTCCGGGACAGGGGGCCCAAACACCGGGGAGCTGTTTTTT

J gene: TRBJ2-3
D gene: NA
V gene: TRBV6-1
clone size: few
CDR3 protein: CASRKPDSTDTQYF
CDR3 DNA: TGTGCCAGCAGAAAACCCGACAGCACAGATACGCAGTATTTT

J gene: TRBJ2-5
D gene: NA
V gene: TRBV20-1
clone size: NA
CDR3 protein: CSGYVGGLQETQYF
CDR3 DNA: TGCAGTGGTTATGTGGGAGGTCTTCAAGAGACCCAGTACTTC

J gene: TRBJ2-2
D gene: NA
V gene: TRBV7-9
clone size: few
CDR3 protein: CVSSYLLRAGELFF
CDR3 DNA: TGTGTCAGCAGCTACCTTCTAAGGGCCGGGGAGCTGTTTTTT

J gene: TRBJ2-5
D gene: NA
V gene: TRBV20-1
clone size: NA
CDR3 protein: CSARVPGIETQYF
CDR3 DNA: TGCAGTGCTAGAGTTCCGGGAATCGAGACCCAGTACTTC

J gene: TRBJ2-3
D gene: TRBD2
V gene: TRBV27
clone size: few
CDR3 protein: CASRPTLAGAGNTQYF
CDR3 DNA: TGTGCCAGCAGACCAACCCTAGCGGGGGCGGGGAATACGCAGTATTTT

J gene: TRBJ2-3
D gene: NA
V gene: TRBV10-1
clone size: NA
CDR3 protein: CASSGVDTQYF
CDR3 DNA: TGCGCCAGCTCCGGGGTAGATACGCAGTATTTT

J gene: TRBJ2-1
D gene: NA
V gene: TRBV5-1
clone size: NA
CDR3 protein: CASGGTPYNEQFF
CDR3 DNA: TGCGCCAGCGGCGGGACCCCATACAATGAGCAGTTCTTC

J gene: TRBJ2-7
D gene: NA
V gene: TRBV2
clone size: many
CDR3 protein: CASSDRTYEQYF
CDR3 DNA: TGTGCCAGCAGTGACAGGACCTACGAGCAGTACTTC

J gene: TRBJ2-7
D gene: NA
V gene: TRBV6-5
clone size: few
CDR3 protein: CASSYSGPWSTLHF
CDR3 DNA: TGTGCCAGCAGTTACTCCGGCCCCTGGAGCACGTTGCACTTC

J gene: TRBJ2-5
D gene: NA
V gene: TRBV12-3/TRBV12-4
clone size: NA
CDR3 protein: CASSLFTSSEETQYF
CDR3 DNA: TGTGCCAGCAGTTTATTCACTAGTTCCGAAGAGACCCAGTACTTC

J gene: TRBJ2-5
D gene: TRBD2
V gene: TRBV12-3/TRBV12-4
clone size: few
CDR3 protein: CASSQPGLADQETQYF
CDR3 DNA: TGTGCCAGCAGTCAGCCGGGACTAGCGGACCAAGAGACCCAGTACTTC

J gene: TRBJ2-1
D gene: TRBD2
V gene: TRBV12-3/TRBV12-4
clone size: few
CDR3 protein: CASSQSGGPEQFF
CDR3 DNA: TGTGCCAGCAGTCAGTCGGGGGGGCCTGAGCAGTTCTTC

J gene: TRBJ2-5
D gene: NA
V gene: TRBV2
clone size: NA
CDR3 protein: CASSEVWEIQETQYF
CDR3 DNA: TGTGCCAGCAGTGAGGTGTGGGAGATCCAAGAGACCCAGTACTTC

J gene: TRBJ1-2
D gene: NA
V gene: TRBV3-1
clone size: NA
CDR3 protein: CASSQDVHKEYGYTF
CDR3 DNA: TGTGCCAGCAGCCAAGATGTTCACAAGGAGTATGGCTACACCTTC